This T cell receptor beta chain originates from a study of blood T cell repertoires in COVID-19. Study background: Donors in the United States, Italy and Spain gave samples during acute or convalescent COVID-19. Sources were T cells, B-cell-depleted T cells, or PBMCs; the material itself was cDNA or gDNA.

In the study's own analysis: Nucleated cell counts were estimated from reference gene primer amplification. Data came from immunoSEQ multiplex PCR; TCRdb stores just in-frame clones and leaves some out. V and J calls and clone size are copied from that table; D and trimming were computed from the DNA. Altogether approximately 220,000 clones are present, more than 75% being singletons, with the ten largest covering 2.5% to 3.5%. Trimming at V came to 4 bases and at J to 8 bases, leaving 7 bases not matched to a gene. CDR1 WNHNN and CDR2 SYGVQD come from the germline V gene (reference sequence). This CDR3 spans 16 amino acids.

The V and J genes are TRBV10-1 and TRBJ2-1; 14 positions agree with TRBD2. The sequence was collected from a man in his fifties or sixties who had recovered from COVID-19. Sequencing was carried out using peripheral blood. The chain's CDR3 is CASSATTSGRVHEQFF. The CDR3 coding sequence is TGCGCCAGCAGTGCGACGACTAGCGGGAGGGTCCATGAGCAGTTCTTC.